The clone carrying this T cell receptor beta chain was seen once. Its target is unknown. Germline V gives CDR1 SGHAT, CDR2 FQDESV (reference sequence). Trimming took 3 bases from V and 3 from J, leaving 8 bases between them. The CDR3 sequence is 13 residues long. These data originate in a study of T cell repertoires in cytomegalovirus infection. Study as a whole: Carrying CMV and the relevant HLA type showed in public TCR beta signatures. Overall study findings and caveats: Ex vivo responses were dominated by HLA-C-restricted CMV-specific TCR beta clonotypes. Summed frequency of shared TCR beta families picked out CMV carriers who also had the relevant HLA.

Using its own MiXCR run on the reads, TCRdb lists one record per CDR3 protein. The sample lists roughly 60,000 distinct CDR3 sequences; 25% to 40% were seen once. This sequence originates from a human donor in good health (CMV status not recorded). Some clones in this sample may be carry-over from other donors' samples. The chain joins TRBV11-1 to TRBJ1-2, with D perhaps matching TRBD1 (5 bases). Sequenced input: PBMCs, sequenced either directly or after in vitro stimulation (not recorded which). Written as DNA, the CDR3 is TGTGCCAGCAGCTTGGGGCTTCACTATGGCTACACCTTC. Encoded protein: CASSLGLHYGYTF. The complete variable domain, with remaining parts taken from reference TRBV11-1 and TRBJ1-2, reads EAEVAQSPRYKITEKSQAVAFWCDPISGHATLYWYRQILGQGPELLVQFQDESVVDDSQLPKDRFSAERLKGVDSTLKIQPAELGDSAMYLCASSLGLHYGYTFGSGTRLTVV.